A selection of T cell receptor beta chains follows, all from one sample in a study of vaccination effects on CD4 cells after COVID-19. These receptors' targets are unknown. TCRdb's copy holds only in-frame clones and misses some; the assay was immunoSEQ multiplex PCR. The data hold approximately 68,000 clones, with 60% to 85% observed a single time. The source material was CD4+ T cells from PBMCs cultured with SARS-CoV-2 spike peptides, sampled before COVID-19 vaccination. The receptors stem from a human donor who received a COVID-19 vaccine. Each CDR3 is given with its conserved first and last residue. Each record gives: CDR3 protein, CDR3 DNA, V gene, J gene, D gene, clone size. D genes are given only for firm matches. Size values are once, few and many counts, or a class for expanded clones, and some rows have none.

CDR3aa: CASSEGTGQGYNTGELFF
CDR3nt: TGTGCCAGCAGTGAAGGGACGGGACAGGGTTACAACACCGGGGAGCTGTTTTTT
v_gene: TRBV2
j_gene: TRBJ2-2
d_gene: TRBD1
abundance: few

CDR3aa: CASTMDRTMNTEAFF
CDR3nt: TGTGCCAGCACCATGGACAGGACAATGAACACTGAAGCTTTCTTT
v_gene: TRBV6-5
j_gene: TRBJ1-1
d_gene: TRBD1
abundance: few

CDR3aa: CASSQLGDRGPQHF
CDR3nt: TGCGCCAGCAGCCAGTTAGGGGACAGGGGGCCCCAGCATTTT
v_gene: TRBV4-1
j_gene: TRBJ1-5
d_gene: TRBD1
abundance: NA

CDR3aa: CAREGPGGYTF
CDR3nt: TGTGCCAGGGAGGGGCCGGGGGGCTACACCTTC
v_gene: TRBV12-3/TRBV12-4
j_gene: TRBJ1-2
d_gene: NA
abundance: NA

CDR3aa: CASSFTGLSGNTIYF
CDR3nt: TGCGCCAGCAGCTTTACAGGGTTATCTGGAAACACCATATATTTT
v_gene: TRBV5-1
j_gene: TRBJ1-3
d_gene: NA
abundance: NA

CDR3aa: CASSLFSRGGNNEQFF
CDR3nt: TGCGCCAGCAGCTTGTTCTCTCGCGGGGGTAACAATGAGCAGTTCTTC
v_gene: TRBV5-1
j_gene: TRBJ2-1
d_gene: TRBD2
abundance: NA

CDR3aa: CASTEGDTNEKLFF
CDR3nt: TGCGCCAGCACCGAGGGGGATACGAATGAAAAACTGTTTTTT
v_gene: TRBV5-1
j_gene: TRBJ1-4
d_gene: NA
abundance: NA

CDR3aa: CASSLNRGSTNEKLFF
CDR3nt: TGTGCCAGCTCACTGAACAGGGGGTCCACTAATGAAAAACTGTTTTTT
v_gene: TRBV18
j_gene: TRBJ1-4
d_gene: TRBD1
abundance: NA

CDR3aa: CASASGGAITDTQYF
CDR3nt: TGCGCCAGCGCTAGCGGGGGGGCAATCACAGATACGCAGTATTTT
v_gene: TRBV5-1
j_gene: TRBJ2-3
d_gene: TRBD2
abundance: NA

CDR3aa: CASSFDRGTGNTIYF
CDR3nt: TGTGCCAGCAGTTTTGACAGGGGAACTGGAAACACCATATATTTT
v_gene: TRBV6-5
j_gene: TRBJ1-3
d_gene: TRBD1
abundance: NA

CDR3aa: CASSRQGDDTQYF
CDR3nt: TGCGCCAGCAGTAGACAGGGAGACGATACGCAGTATTTT
v_gene: TRBV5-1
j_gene: TRBJ2-3
d_gene: TRBD1
abundance: NA

CDR3aa: CATSRDPGTGANVLTF
CDR3nt: TGTGCCACCAGCAGAGATCCGGGTACCGGGGCCAACGTCCTGACTTTC
v_gene: TRBV15
j_gene: TRBJ2-6
d_gene: NA
abundance: NA

CDR3aa: CASSENTATNEKLFF
CDR3nt: TGCGCCAGCAGCGAGAACACAGCAACTAATGAAAAACTGTTTTTT
v_gene: TRBV5-1
j_gene: TRBJ1-4
d_gene: NA
abundance: NA

CDR3aa: CASSLMRLDRVDEQFF
CDR3nt: TGTGCCAGCAGTTTAATGCGGCTGGACAGGGTCGATGAGCAGTTCTTC
v_gene: TRBV28
j_gene: TRBJ2-1
d_gene: TRBD1
abundance: once

CDR3aa: CASSPTTGVGLTEAFF
CDR3nt: TGTGCCAGCTCACCCACGACAGGGGTTGGGCTGACTGAAGCTTTCTTT
v_gene: TRBV18
j_gene: TRBJ1-1
d_gene: TRBD1
abundance: NA

CDR3aa: CASSDLPNEKLFF
CDR3nt: TGTGCCAGCAGTGACCTGCCTAATGAAAAACTGTTTTTT
v_gene: TRBV6-1
j_gene: TRBJ1-4
d_gene: NA
abundance: few

CDR3aa: CASSQTGASGNTIYF
CDR3nt: TGTGCCAGCAGTCAGACAGGGGCCTCTGGAAACACCATATATTTT
v_gene: TRBV2
j_gene: TRBJ1-3
d_gene: TRBD1
abundance: NA

CDR3aa: CASSLLDTSLQYF
CDR3nt: TGTGCCAGCAGCTTGCTTGACACTTCACTTCAGTACTTC
v_gene: TRBV5-5
j_gene: TRBJ2-5
d_gene: NA
abundance: NA

CDR3aa: CASSQTPQHNNSPLHF
CDR3nt: TGTGCCAGCAGCCAAACTCCGCAGCACAATAATTCACCCCTCCACTTT
v_gene: TRBV3-1/TRBV3-2
j_gene: TRBJ1-6
d_gene: NA
abundance: NA

CDR3aa: CASSPQTGWDQPQHF
CDR3nt: TGTGCCAGCTCACCCCAGACAGGGTGGGATCAGCCCCAGCATTTT
v_gene: TRBV18
j_gene: TRBJ1-5
d_gene: TRBD1
abundance: few

CDR3aa: CASSIGTRAGYDTEAFF
CDR3nt: TGTGCCAGTAGTATTGGGACCAGGGCTGGGTACGACACTGAAGCTTTCTTT
v_gene: TRBV19
j_gene: TRBJ1-1
d_gene: NA
abundance: once

CDR3aa: CASTQESGGGQETQYF
CDR3nt: TGTGCCAGCACCCAAGAGTCCGGCGGGGGCCAAGAGACCCAGTACTTC
v_gene: TRBV2
j_gene: TRBJ2-5
d_gene: TRBD2
abundance: once

CDR3aa: CASSLTGTNTEAFF
CDR3nt: TGTGCCAGCAGCTTAACGGGTACGAACACTGAAGCTTTCTTT
v_gene: TRBV11-3
j_gene: TRBJ1-1
d_gene: NA
abundance: NA

CDR3aa: CASSQEVGSSFSGANVLTF
CDR3nt: TGTGCCAGCAGCCAAGAAGTCGGGAGCTCCTTCTCTGGGGCCAACGTCCTGACTTTC
v_gene: TRBV14
j_gene: TRBJ2-6
d_gene: NA
abundance: NA

CDR3aa: CASSPLGGDANTGELFF
CDR3nt: TGCGCCAGCAGTCCCCTAGGCGGGGACGCGAACACCGGGGAGCTGTTTTTT
v_gene: TRBV5-1
j_gene: TRBJ2-2
d_gene: NA
abundance: NA

CDR3aa: CASSLKSGVTGELHF
CDR3nt: TGTGCCAGCAGCTTAAAGTCCGGCGTCACCGGGGAGCTCCATTTT
v_gene: TRBV7-2
j_gene: TRBJ2-2
d_gene: NA
abundance: NA

CDR3aa: CASSPDGLQGGYGYTF
CDR3nt: TGTGCCAGCTCACCAGATGGCCTCCAGGGAGGCTATGGCTACACCTTC
v_gene: TRBV18
j_gene: TRBJ1-2
d_gene: NA
abundance: NA

CDR3aa: CASSLAGTDTQYF
CDR3nt: TGCGCCAGCAGCTTGGCGGGCACAGATACGCAGTATTTT
v_gene: TRBV5-1
j_gene: TRBJ2-3
d_gene: NA
abundance: NA

CDR3aa: CASGPLSPSIFPQHF
CDR3nt: TGTGCCAGTGGGCCCCTCAGCCCTTCGATATTTCCCCAGCATTTT
v_gene: TRBV19
j_gene: TRBJ1-5
d_gene: NA
abundance: NA

CDR3aa: CASRRTGLNYGYTF
CDR3nt: TGTGCCAGCAGACGGACAGGGCTAAACTATGGCTACACCTTC
v_gene: TRBV6-5
j_gene: TRBJ1-2
d_gene: TRBD1
abundance: NA

CDR3aa: CATSDSSRTSGPYNEQFF
CDR3nt: TGTGCCACCAGTGATTCATCCAGGACTAGCGGGCCCTACAATGAGCAGTTCTTC
v_gene: TRBV24-1
j_gene: TRBJ2-1
d_gene: TRBD2
abundance: NA

CDR3aa: CASSWDSGYTF
CDR3nt: TGTGCCAGCAGTTGGGACAGTGGCTACACCTTC
v_gene: TRBV6-6
j_gene: TRBJ1-2
d_gene: TRBD1
abundance: NA

CDR3aa: CATKGSGLNTGELFF
CDR3nt: TGCGCCACCAAGGGCAGCGGGTTGAACACCGGGGAGCTGTTTTTT
v_gene: TRBV5-1
j_gene: TRBJ2-2
d_gene: NA
abundance: few

CDR3aa: CASSQDGFGQARIYGYTF
CDR3nt: TGCGCCAGCAGCCAAGATGGATTTGGGCAGGCTCGGATCTATGGCTACACCTTC
v_gene: TRBV4-1
j_gene: TRBJ1-2
d_gene: NA
abundance: few

CDR3aa: CASRLAGAPTDTQYF
CDR3nt: TGTGCCAGCAGGTTAGCGGGGGCCCCCACAGATACGCAGTATTTT
v_gene: TRBV5-8
j_gene: TRBJ2-3
d_gene: TRBD2
abundance: NA

CDR3aa: CASSLDRDTDTQYF
CDR3nt: TGTGCCAGCAGCTTGGACAGGGACACAGATACGCAGTATTTT
v_gene: TRBV5-6
j_gene: TRBJ2-3
d_gene: NA
abundance: NA

CDR3aa: CASTPRDRETDTQYF
CDR3nt: TGTGCCAGCACTCCCAGGGACAGGGAGACAGATACGCAGTATTTT
v_gene: TRBV5-4
j_gene: TRBJ2-3
d_gene: TRBD1
abundance: once

CDR3aa: CASSLGTVDNYGYTF
CDR3nt: TGTGCCAGCAGCTTGGGAACAGTTGATAACTATGGCTACACCTTC
v_gene: TRBV5-4
j_gene: TRBJ1-2
d_gene: NA
abundance: NA

CDR3aa: CASSFTGGHNEQFF
CDR3nt: TGCGCCAGCAGCTTTACGGGGGGGCACAATGAGCAGTTCTTC
v_gene: TRBV5-1
j_gene: TRBJ2-1
d_gene: TRBD2
abundance: NA

CDR3aa: CASSLDRSSGGSTDTQYF
CDR3nt: TGTGCCAGCAGCTTAGATCGATCTAGCGGGGGGAGCACAGATACGCAGTATTTT
v_gene: TRBV11-3
j_gene: TRBJ2-3
d_gene: TRBD2
abundance: NA

CDR3aa: CASSDGGDEKLFF
CDR3nt: TGTGCCAGCAGTGATGGGGGGGATGAAAAACTGTTTTTT
v_gene: TRBV6-1
j_gene: TRBJ1-4
d_gene: NA
abundance: NA

CDR3aa: CASSYASGGMDTQYF
CDR3nt: TGTGCCAGCAGTTATGCTAGCGGGGGTATGGATACGCAGTATTTT
v_gene: TRBV6-2/TRBV6-3
j_gene: TRBJ2-3
d_gene: TRBD2
abundance: NA

CDR3aa: CASSLAHRETQYF
CDR3nt: TGTGCCAGCAGCTTAGCCCATCGAGAGACCCAGTACTTC
v_gene: TRBV7-2
j_gene: TRBJ2-5
d_gene: NA
abundance: NA

CDR3aa: CASSLRTGLEGYTF
CDR3nt: TGTGCCAGCAGCTTGCGAACAGGCTTGGAGGGCTACACCTTC
v_gene: TRBV11-2
j_gene: TRBJ1-2
d_gene: NA
abundance: NA

CDR3aa: CASSLDRYGYTF
CDR3nt: TGTGCCAGCAGCTTAGACCGGTATGGCTACACCTTC
v_gene: TRBV7-2
j_gene: TRBJ1-2
d_gene: NA
abundance: NA

CDR3aa: CASSIDRAGSSGANVLTF
CDR3nt: TGTGCCAGTAGTATAGATCGGGCAGGTTCGTCTGGGGCCAACGTCCTGACTTTC
v_gene: TRBV19
j_gene: TRBJ2-6
d_gene: NA
abundance: NA

CDR3aa: CGPGMAGNTIYF
CDR3nt: TGTGGCCCGGGAATGGCTGGAAACACCATATATTTT
v_gene: TRBV12-3/TRBV12-4
j_gene: TRBJ1-3
d_gene: NA
abundance: NA

CDR3aa: CASARGNGELFF
CDR3nt: TGTGCCAGCGCCCGGGGGAACGGGGAGCTGTTTTTT
v_gene: TRBV3-1/TRBV3-2
j_gene: TRBJ2-2
d_gene: NA
abundance: NA

CDR3aa: CASSARRISGNTIYF
CDR3nt: TGTGCCAGCAGCGCCCGACGGATCTCTGGAAACACCATATATTTT
v_gene: TRBV7-8
j_gene: TRBJ1-3
d_gene: NA
abundance: few

CDR3aa: CASSFGLAGINEQFF
CDR3nt: TGTGCCAGCAGCTTCGGACTAGCGGGGATCAATGAGCAGTTCTTC
v_gene: TRBV5-4
j_gene: TRBJ2-1
d_gene: TRBD2
abundance: NA